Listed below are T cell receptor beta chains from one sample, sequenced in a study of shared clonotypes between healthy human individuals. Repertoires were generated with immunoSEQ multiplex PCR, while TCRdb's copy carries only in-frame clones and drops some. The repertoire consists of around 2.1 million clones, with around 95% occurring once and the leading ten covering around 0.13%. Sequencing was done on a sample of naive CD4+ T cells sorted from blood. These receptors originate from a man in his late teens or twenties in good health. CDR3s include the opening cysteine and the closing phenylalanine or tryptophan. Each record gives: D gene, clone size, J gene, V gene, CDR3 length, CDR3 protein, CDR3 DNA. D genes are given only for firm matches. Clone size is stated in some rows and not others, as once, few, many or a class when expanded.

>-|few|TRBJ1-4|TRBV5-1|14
CASSFGGPNEKLFF
TGCGCCAGCAGCTTCGGCGGTCCTAATGAAAAACTGTTTTTT
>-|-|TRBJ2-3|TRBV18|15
CASSVQALATDTQYF
TGTGCCAGCTCCGTCCAGGCGCTAGCGACAGATACGCAGTATTTT
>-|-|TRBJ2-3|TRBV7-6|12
CASSYSTDTQYF
TGTGCCAGCAGCTATAGCACAGATACGCAGTATTTT
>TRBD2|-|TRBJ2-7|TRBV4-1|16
CASSQDGTRFAYEQYF
TGCGCCAGCAGCCAAGATGGGACTAGATTTGCCTACGAGCAGTACTTC
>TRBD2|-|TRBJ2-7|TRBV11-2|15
CASSLERGGSYEQYF
TGTGCCAGCAGCTTAGAGCGGGGGGGCTCCTACGAGCAGTACTTC
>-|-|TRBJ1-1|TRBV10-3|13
CAISQGFSPEAFF
TGTGCCATCAGTCAGGGATTCTCCCCTGAAGCTTTCTTT
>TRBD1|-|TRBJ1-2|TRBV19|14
CASSGTGNEYGYTF
TGTGCCAGCTCCGGGACAGGGAATGAATATGGCTACACCTTC
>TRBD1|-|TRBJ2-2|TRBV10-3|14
CAISNRGQSGELFF
TGTGCCATCAGTAACAGGGGGCAATCCGGGGAGCTGTTTTTT
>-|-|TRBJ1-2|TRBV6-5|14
CASSSGPTGPNYTF
TGTGCCAGCAGTTCGGGCCCGACGGGGCCGAACTACACCTTC
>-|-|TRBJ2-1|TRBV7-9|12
CASSLDLSEQFF
TGTGCCAGCAGCCTGGACCTCTCGGAGCAGTTCTTC
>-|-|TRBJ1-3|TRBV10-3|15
CAISESWYSGNTIYF
TGTGCCATCAGTGAGTCTTGGTACTCTGGAAACACCATATATTTT
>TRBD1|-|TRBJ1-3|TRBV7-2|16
CASSPQGTGAGNTIYF
TGTGCCAGCAGCCCACAGGGGACAGGGGCTGGAAACACCATATATTTT
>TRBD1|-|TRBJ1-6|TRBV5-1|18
CASSLKIQGQGLASPLHF
TGCGCCAGCAGCTTGAAGATACAGGGACAGGGACTAGCTTCACCCCTCCACTTT
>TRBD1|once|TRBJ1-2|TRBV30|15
CAWLSGTGVGGGYTF
TGTGCCTGGCTCTCCGGGACAGGGGTTGGAGGAGGCTACACCTTC
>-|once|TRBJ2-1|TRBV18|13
CASSPPSYRRRFF
TGTGCCAGCTCACCACCCTCCTACCGGCGACGGTTCTTC
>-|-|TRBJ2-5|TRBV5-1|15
CASSLTSRVDETQYF
TGCGCCAGCAGCTTGACCTCTCGGGTAGACGAGACCCAGTACTTC
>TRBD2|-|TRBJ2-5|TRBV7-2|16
CASSWTSGRGQETQYF
TGTGCCAGCAGCTGGACTAGCGGGAGGGGGCAAGAGACCCAGTACTTC
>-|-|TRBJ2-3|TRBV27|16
CASSPIGGPGPDTQYF
TGTGCCAGCAGTCCCATTGGGGGCCCGGGCCCAGATACGCAGTATTTT
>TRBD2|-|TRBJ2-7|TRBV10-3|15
CAISESLRGTYEQYF
TGTGCCATCAGTGAGTCCTTGCGGGGGACCTACGAGCAGTACTTC
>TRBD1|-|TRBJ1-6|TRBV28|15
CASSFYRGDNSPLHF
TGTGCCAGCAGTTTCTACAGGGGGGACAATTCACCCCTCCACTTT
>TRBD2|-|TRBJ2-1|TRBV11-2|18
CASSSGRTGGRVANEQFF
TGTGCCAGCAGCTCCGGACGGACGGGCGGGAGGGTCGCCAATGAGCAGTTCTTC
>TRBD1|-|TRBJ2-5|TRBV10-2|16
CASSEGTGVRLETQYF
TGCGCCAGCAGTGAGGGAACAGGGGTGCGATTGGAGACCCAGTACTTC
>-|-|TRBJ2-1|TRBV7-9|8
CASSLMVF
TGTGCCAGCAGCTTAATGGTCTTC
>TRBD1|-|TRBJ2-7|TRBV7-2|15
CASSSTTGIPYEQYF
TGTGCCAGCAGCTCGACGACAGGGATCCCCTACGAGCAGTACTTC
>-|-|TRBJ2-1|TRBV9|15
CASSGQEGNINEQFF
TGTGCCAGCAGCGGACAGGAGGGAAATATCAATGAGCAGTTCTTC
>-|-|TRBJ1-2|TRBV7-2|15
CASRSDRYSTHGYTF
TGTGCCAGCAGATCGGACAGATATTCTACTCATGGCTACACCTTC
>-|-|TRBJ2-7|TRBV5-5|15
CASSLGQDSSYEQYF
TGTGCCAGCAGCTTGGGGCAGGATAGCTCCTACGAGCAGTACTTC
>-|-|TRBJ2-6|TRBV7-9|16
CASSSSGISGANVLTF
TGTGCCAGCAGCTCGTCAGGGATTTCTGGGGCCAACGTCCTGACTTTC
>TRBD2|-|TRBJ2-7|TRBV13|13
CASSQTGGYEQYF
TGTGCCAGCAGCCAGACGGGGGGATACGAGCAGTACTTC
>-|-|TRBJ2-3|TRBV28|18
CASSPNRASPSGTDTQYF
TGTGCCAGCAGTCCCAACCGGGCCTCTCCATCGGGCACAGATACGCAGTATTTT
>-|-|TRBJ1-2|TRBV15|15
CATSRVSPGDYGYTF
TGTGCCACCAGCAGAGTAAGTCCAGGAGACTATGGCTACACCTTC
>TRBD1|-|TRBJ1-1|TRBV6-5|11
CASRGTAEAFF
TGTGCCAGCAGGGGGACAGCTGAAGCTTTCTTT
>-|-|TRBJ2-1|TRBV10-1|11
CASSDGVGQFF
TGCGCCAGCAGTGATGGAGTTGGGCAGTTCTTC
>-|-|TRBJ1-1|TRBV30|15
CAWSLIGTPNTEAFF
TGTGCCTGGAGCCTCATCGGGACCCCCAACACTGAAGCTTTCTTT
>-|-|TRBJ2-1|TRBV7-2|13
CASSSGVDREQFF
TGTGCCAGCAGCTCGGGAGTGGACAGAGAGCAGTTCTTC
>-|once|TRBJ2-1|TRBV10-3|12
CAISESNHEQFF
TGTGCCATCAGTGAAAGTAACCATGAGCAGTTCTTC
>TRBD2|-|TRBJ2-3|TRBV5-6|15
CASSPRSGSRQVQYF
TGTGCCAGCAGCCCTCGGAGCGGGAGCCGTCAAGTACAGTATTTT
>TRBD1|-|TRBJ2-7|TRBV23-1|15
CASSHTGTGGPEQYF
TGCGCCAGCAGTCACACCGGGACAGGGGGCCCCGAGCAGTACTTC
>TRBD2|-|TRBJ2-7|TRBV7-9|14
CASSSSGSSYEQYF
TGTGCCAGCAGTTCTAGCGGGAGCTCCTACGAGCAGTACTTC
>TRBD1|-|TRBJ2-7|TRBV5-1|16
CASSLLGGQGAEEQYF
TGCGCCAGCAGCTTATTAGGGGGACAGGGGGCGGAGGAGCAGTACTTC
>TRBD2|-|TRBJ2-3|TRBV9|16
CASSPGLAGSTDTQYF
TGTGCCAGCAGCCCTGGACTAGCGGGGAGCACAGATACGCAGTATTTT
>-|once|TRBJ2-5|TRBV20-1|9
CRPKETQYF
TGCAGGCCCAAAGAGACCCAGTACTTC
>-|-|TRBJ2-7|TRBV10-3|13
CAGSSGVSYEQYF
TGTGCCGGCAGTAGCGGAGTCTCCTACGAGCAGTACTTC
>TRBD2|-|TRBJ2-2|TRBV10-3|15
CAIRLAGVDTGELFF
TGTGCCATCAGACTAGCGGGGGTTGACACCGGGGAGCTGTTTTTT
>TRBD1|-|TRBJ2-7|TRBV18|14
CASSLGTVSYEQYF
TGTGCCAGCTCACTCGGGACAGTCTCCTACGAGCAGTACTTC
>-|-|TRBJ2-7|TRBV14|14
CASSQGVFSYEQYF
TGTGCCAGCAGCCAAGGGGTATTCTCCTACGAGCAGTACTTC
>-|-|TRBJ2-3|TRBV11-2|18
CASSLGSGTVFSTDTQYF
TGTGCCAGCAGCTTGGGTTCCGGGACTGTATTTTCTACAGATACGCAGTATTTT
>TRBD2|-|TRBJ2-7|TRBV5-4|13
CASSGGLTYEQYF
TGTGCCAGCAGCGGGGGACTAACCTACGAGCAGTACTTC
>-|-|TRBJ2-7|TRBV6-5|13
CASSSSDYYEQYF
TGTGCCAGCAGTTCCTCGGACTACTACGAGCAGTACTTC